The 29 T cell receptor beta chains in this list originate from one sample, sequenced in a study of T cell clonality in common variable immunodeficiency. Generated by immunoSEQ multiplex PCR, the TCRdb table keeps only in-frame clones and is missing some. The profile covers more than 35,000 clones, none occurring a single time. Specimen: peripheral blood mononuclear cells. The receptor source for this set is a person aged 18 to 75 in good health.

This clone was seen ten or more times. CDR3 amino acids: CASSPGTYEQYF. The sequenced CDR3 bases are TGTGCCAGTAGTCCAGGGACCTACGAG. This chain joins TRBV19 and TRBJ2-7, with a tentative D call TRBD1 (5 bases). From the germline J gene comes the end of the CDR3, since the read stops 3 residues before it. Looked up from germline, CDR1 is LNHDA and CDR2 is SQIVND (reference sequence). CDR3 size: 12 residues. Trimming shortened V by 5 bases and J by 2 bases, and 7 bases separated the two germline ends. Variable domain in full (rest from reference TRBV19 and TRBJ2-7): DGGITQSPKYLFRKEGQNVTLSCEQNLNHDAMYWYRQDPGQGLRLIYYSQIVNDFQKGDIAEGYSVSREKKESFPLTVTSAQKNPTAFYLCASSPGTYEQYFGPGTRLTVT.

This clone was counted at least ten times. The DNA read from the CDR3 is TGTGCCAGCAGTAATGGACTAGCGGGAGAAGAGACC. This codes for CASSNGLAGEET. The whole CDR3 sequence reads CASSNGLAGEETQYF. The chain joins TRBV5-4 to TRBJ2-5; the match to TRBD2 covers 13 bases. Sequencing ends 3 residues short of the CDR3 end; the germline J gene provides the rest. This CDR3 has 15 amino acids. The junction had 4 bases not matched to a gene; V was cut back by 5 bases and J by 3 bases. Germline CDR1 reads SGHNT; CDR2 reads YYREEE (reference sequence). Together with reference TRBV5-4 and TRBJ2-5, the CDR3 gives the full variable domain: ETGVTQSPTHLIKTRGQQVTLRCSSQSGHNTVSWYQQALGQGPQFIFQYYREEENGRGNFPPRFSGLQFPNYSSELNVNALELDDSALYLCASSNGLAGEETQYFGPGTRLLVL.

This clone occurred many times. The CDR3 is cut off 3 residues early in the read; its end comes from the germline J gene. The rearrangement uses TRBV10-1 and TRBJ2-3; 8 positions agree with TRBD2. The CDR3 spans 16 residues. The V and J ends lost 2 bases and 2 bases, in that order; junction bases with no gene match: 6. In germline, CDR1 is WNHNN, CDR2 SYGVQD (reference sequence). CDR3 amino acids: CASSEIQRGTTDTQYF. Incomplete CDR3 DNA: TGCGCCAGCAGTGAGATCCAGCGGGGGACCACAGATACG.

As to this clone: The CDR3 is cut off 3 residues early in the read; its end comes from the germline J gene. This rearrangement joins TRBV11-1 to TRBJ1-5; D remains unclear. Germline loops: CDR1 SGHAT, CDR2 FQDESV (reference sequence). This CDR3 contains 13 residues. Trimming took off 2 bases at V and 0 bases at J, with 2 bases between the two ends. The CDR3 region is CASSLYSNQPQHF. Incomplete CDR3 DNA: TGTGCCAGCAGCTTATATAGCAATCAGCCC.

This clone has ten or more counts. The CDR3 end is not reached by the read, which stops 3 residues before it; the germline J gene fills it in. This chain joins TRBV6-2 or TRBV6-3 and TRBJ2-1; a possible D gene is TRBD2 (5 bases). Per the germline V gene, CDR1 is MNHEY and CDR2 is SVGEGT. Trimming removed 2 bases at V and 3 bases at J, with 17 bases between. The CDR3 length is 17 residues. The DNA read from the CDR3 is TGTGCCAGCAGTTACCTTGTTGTACGGGGAGACTACAATGAG. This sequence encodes CASSYLVVRGDYNE. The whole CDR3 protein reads CASSYLVVRGDYNEQFF.

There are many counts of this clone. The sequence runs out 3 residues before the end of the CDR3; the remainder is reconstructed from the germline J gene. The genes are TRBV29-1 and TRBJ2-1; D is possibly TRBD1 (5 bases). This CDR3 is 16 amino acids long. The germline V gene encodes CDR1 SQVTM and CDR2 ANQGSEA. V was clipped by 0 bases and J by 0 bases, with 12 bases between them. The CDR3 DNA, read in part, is TGCAGCGTTGAAGATGGTGGCGACAGCTCCTACAATGAG. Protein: CSVEDGGDSSYNE. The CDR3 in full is CSVEDGGDSSYNEQFF.

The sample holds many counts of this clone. Partial CDR3 DNA: TGTGCCAGAACTAGCGGGGGTAGCTCCTACAATGAG. Translated, it gives CARTSGGSSYNE. The full-length CDR3 reads as CARTSGGSSYNEQFF. The rearrangement links TRBV2 to TRBJ2-1, with TRBD2 matching 11 bases. With the read ending 3 residues before the CDR3 end, the germline J gene is used to fill in that end. Losses at the gene ends were 9 bases for V and 0 bases for J; bases not matched to a gene: 4. CDR1 is SNHLY, CDR2 FYNNEI, per germline. CDR3 size: 15 residues.

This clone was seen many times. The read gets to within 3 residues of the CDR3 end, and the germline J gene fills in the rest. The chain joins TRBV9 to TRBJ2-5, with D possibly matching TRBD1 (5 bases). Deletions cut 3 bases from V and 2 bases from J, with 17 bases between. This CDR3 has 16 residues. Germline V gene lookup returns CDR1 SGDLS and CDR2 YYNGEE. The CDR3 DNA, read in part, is TGTGCCAGCAGCGGCCTCCTTGGGGCTCCTCAAGAGACC. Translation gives CASSGLLGAPQET. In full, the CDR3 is CASSGLLGAPQETQYF. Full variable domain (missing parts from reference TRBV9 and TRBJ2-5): DSGVTQTPKHLITATGQRVTLRCSPRSGDLSVYWYQQSLDQGLQFLIQYYNGEERAKGNILERFSAQQFPDLHSELNLSSLELGDSALYFCASSGLLGAPQETQYFGPGTRLLVL.

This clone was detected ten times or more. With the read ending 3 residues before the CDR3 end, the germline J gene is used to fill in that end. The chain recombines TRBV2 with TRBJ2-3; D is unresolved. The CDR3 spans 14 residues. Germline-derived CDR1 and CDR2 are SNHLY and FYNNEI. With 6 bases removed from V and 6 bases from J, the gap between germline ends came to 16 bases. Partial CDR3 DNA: TGTGCCAGCAGGGCGACCCTTGCCGGGGATACG. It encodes CASRATLAGDT. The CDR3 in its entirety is CASRATLAGDTQYF.

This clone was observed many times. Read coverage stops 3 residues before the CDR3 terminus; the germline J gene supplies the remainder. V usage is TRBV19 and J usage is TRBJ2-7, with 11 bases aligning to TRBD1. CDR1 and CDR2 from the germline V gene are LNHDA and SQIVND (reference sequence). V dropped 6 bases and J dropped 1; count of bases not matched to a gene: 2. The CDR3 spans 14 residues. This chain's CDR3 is CASRGTGGSYEQYF. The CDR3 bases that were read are TGTGCCAGTAGAGGGACAGGGGGGTCCTACGAG.

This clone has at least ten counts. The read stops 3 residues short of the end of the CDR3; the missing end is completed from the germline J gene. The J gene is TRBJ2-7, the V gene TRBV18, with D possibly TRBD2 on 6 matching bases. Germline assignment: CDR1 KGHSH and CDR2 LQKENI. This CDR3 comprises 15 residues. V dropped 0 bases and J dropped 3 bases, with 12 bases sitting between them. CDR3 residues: CASSPPRGVNYEQYF. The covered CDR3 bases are TGTGCCAGCTCACCACCGCGGGGTGTAAACTACGAG.

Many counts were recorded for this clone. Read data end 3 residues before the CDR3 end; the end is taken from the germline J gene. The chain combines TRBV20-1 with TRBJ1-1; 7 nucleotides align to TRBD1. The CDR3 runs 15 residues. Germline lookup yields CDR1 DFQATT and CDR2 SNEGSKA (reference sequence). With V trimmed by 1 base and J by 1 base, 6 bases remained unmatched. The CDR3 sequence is CSARGAGTANTEAFF. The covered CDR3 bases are TGCAGTGCTAGAGGCGCCGGGACAGCGAACACTGAA.

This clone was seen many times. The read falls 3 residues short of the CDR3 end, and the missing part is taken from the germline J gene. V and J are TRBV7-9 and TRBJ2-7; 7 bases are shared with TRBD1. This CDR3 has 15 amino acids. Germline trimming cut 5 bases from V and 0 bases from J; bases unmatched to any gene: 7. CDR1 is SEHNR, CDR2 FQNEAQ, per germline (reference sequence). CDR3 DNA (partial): TGTGCCAGCAGCCCTGACAGGGATTCCTCCTACGAG. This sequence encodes CASSPDRDSSYE. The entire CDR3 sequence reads CASSPDRDSSYEQYF. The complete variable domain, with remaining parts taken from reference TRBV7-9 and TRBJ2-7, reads DTGVSQNPRHKITKRGQNVTFRCDPISEHNRLYWYRQTLGQGPEFLTYFQNEAQLEKSRLLSDRFSAERPKGSFSTLEIQRTEQGDSAMYLCASSPDRDSSYEQYFGPGTRLTVT.

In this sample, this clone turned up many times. The CDR3: CASSPGTGASSSYNEQFF. The CDR3 bases that were read are TGTGCCAGCAGCCCCGGGACAGGGGCCTCAAGCTCCTACAATGAG. This chain links TRBV4-2 with TRBJ2-1, with 10 bases that match TRBD1. The read is 3 residues too short to cover the CDR3 end, so that end is filled in from the germline J gene. The germline CDR1 and CDR2 sequences are LGHNA and YNFKEQ. CDR3 size: 18 residues. V lost 4 bases, J lost 0 bases, and 9 bases stayed unmatched.

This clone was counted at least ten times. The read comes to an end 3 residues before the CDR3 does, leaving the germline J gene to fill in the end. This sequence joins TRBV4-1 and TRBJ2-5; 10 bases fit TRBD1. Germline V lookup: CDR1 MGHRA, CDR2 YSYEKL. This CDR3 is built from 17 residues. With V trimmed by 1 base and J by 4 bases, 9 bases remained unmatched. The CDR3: CASSQALGTGVVETQYF. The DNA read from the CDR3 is TGCGCCAGCAGCCAAGCGCTCGGGACAGGGGTGGTAGAGACC.

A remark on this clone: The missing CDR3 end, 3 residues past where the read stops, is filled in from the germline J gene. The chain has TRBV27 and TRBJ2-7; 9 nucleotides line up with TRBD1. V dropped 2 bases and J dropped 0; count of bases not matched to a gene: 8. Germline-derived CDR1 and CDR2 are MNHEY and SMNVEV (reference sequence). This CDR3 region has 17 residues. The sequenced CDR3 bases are TGTGCCAGCAGTTTAACAGGGGGCCAGATTAGCTCCTACGAG. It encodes CASSLTGGQISSYE. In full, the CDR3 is CASSLTGGQISSYEQYF.

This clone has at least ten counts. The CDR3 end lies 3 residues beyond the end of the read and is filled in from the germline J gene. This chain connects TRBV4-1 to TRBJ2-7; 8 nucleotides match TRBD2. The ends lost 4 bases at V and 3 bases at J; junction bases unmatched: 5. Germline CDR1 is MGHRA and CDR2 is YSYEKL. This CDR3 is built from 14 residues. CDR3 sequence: CASSRGGPSYEQYF. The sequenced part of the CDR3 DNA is TGCGCCAGCAGCCGCGGGGGGCCGAGCTACGAG.

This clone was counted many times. CDR3 DNA (partial): TGTGCCAGCTCACCAGACATATCCTACGAG. Amino acids: CASSPDISYE. The whole CDR3 protein is CASSPDISYEQYF. This chain links TRBV18 with TRBJ2-7; D unclear. Read coverage stops 3 residues before the CDR3 terminus; the germline J gene supplies the remainder. Trimming removed 2 bases at V and 1 base at J, with 6 bases between. This CDR3 is built from 13 residues. Germline CDR1 and CDR2: KGHSH and LQKENI.

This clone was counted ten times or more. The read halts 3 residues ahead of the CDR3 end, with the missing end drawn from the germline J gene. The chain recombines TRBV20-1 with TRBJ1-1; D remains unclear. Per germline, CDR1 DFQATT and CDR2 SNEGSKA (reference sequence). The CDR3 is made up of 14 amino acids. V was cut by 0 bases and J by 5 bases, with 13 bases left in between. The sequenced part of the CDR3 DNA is TGCAGTGCTAGAGATCCGCGCGGGGTAACTGAA. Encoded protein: CSARDPRGVTE. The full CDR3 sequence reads CSARDPRGVTEAFF.

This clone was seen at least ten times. The sequenced part of the CDR3 DNA is TGCAGCGTCCCGGTCGGTGATGGC. Protein: CSVPVGDG. The complete CDR3 protein is CSVPVGDGYTF. This chain joins TRBV29-1 and TRBJ1-2; no definite D call. Read data end 3 residues before the CDR3 end; the end is taken from the germline J gene. This CDR3 spans 11 amino acids. Per germline, CDR1 SQVTM and CDR2 ANQGSEA. Deletions cut 6 bases from V and 6 bases from J, with 11 bases between.

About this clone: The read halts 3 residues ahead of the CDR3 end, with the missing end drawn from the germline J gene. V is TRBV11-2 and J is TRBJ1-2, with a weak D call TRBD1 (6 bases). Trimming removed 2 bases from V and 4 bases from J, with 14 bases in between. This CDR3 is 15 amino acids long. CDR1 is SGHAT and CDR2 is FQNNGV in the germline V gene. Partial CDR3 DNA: TGTGCCAGCAGCTTACAGCCGGGGGGGGCCTATGGC. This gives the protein CASSLQPGGAYG. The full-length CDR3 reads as CASSLQPGGAYGYTF.

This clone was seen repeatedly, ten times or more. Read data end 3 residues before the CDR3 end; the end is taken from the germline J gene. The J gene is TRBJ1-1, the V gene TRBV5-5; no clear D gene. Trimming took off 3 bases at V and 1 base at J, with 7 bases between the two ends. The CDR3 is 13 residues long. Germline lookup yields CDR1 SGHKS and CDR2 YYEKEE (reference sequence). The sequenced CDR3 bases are TGTGCCAGCAGCTGGGCCCAGAACACTGAA. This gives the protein CASSWAQNTE. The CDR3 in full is CASSWAQNTEAFF. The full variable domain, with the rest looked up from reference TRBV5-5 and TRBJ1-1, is DAGVTQSPTHLIKTRGQQVTLRCSPISGHKSVSWYQQVLGQGPQFIFQYYEKEERGRGNFPDRFSARQFPNYSSELNVNALLLGDSALYLCASSWAQNTEAFFGQGTRLTVV.

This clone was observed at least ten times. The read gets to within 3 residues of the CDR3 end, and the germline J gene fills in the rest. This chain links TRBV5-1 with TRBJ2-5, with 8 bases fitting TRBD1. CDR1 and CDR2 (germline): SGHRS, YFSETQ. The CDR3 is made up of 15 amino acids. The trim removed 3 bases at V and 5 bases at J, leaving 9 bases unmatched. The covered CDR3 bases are TGCGCCAGCAGCTCGACAGGGGCCATTCGGGAGACC. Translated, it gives CASSSTGAIRET. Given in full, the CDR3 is CASSSTGAIRETQYF.

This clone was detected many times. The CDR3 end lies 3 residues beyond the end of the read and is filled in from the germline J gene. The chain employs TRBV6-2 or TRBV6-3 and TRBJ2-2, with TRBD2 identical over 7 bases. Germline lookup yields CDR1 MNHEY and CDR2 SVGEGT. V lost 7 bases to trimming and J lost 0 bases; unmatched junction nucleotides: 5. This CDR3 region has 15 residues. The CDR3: CASMGGGANTGELFF. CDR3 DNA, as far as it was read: TGTGCCAGCATGGGTGGGGGGGCGAACACCGGGGAG.

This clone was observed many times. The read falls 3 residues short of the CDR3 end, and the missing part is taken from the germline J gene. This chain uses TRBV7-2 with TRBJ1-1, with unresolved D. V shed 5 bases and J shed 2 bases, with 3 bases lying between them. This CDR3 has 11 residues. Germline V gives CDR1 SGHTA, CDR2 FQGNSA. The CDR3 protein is CASSTNTEAFF. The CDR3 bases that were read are TGTGCCAGCAGCACTAACACTGAA.

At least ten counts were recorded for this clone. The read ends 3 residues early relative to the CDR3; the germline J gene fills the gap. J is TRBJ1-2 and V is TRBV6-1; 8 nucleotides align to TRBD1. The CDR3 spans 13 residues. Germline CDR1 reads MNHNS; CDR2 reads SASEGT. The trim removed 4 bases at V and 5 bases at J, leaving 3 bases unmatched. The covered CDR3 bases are TGTGCCAGCAGTGGACAGGGGAGATATGGC. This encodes CASSGQGRYG. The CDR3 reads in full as CASSGQGRYGYTF.

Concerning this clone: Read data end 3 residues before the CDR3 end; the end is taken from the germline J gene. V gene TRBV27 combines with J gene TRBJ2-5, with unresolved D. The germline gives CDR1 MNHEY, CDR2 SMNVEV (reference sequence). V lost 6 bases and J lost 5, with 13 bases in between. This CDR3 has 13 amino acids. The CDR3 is CASSPLGLETQYF. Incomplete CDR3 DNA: TGTGCCAGCAGCCCCCTAGGTTTGGAGACC.

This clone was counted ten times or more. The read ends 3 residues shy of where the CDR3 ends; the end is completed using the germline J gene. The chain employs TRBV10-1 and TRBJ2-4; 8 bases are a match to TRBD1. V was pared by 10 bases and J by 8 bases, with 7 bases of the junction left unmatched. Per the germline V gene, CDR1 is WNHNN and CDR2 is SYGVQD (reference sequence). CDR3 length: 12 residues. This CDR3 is CAIETGVDIQYF. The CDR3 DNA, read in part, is TGCGCCATCGAGACAGGGGTGGACATT.

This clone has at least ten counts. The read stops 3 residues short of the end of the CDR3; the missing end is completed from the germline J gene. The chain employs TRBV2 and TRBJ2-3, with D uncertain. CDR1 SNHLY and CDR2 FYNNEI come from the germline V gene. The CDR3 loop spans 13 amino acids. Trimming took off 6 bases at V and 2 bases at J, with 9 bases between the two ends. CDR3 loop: CASRMRHTDTQYF. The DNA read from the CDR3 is TGTGCCAGCAGAATGCGGCACACAGATACG. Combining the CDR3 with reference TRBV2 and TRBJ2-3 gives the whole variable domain EPEVTQTPSHQVTQMGQEVILRCVPISNHLYFYWYRQILGQKVEFLVSFYNNEISEKSEIFDDQFSVERPDGSNFTLKIRSTKLEDSAMYFCASRMRHTDTQYFGPGTRLTVL.